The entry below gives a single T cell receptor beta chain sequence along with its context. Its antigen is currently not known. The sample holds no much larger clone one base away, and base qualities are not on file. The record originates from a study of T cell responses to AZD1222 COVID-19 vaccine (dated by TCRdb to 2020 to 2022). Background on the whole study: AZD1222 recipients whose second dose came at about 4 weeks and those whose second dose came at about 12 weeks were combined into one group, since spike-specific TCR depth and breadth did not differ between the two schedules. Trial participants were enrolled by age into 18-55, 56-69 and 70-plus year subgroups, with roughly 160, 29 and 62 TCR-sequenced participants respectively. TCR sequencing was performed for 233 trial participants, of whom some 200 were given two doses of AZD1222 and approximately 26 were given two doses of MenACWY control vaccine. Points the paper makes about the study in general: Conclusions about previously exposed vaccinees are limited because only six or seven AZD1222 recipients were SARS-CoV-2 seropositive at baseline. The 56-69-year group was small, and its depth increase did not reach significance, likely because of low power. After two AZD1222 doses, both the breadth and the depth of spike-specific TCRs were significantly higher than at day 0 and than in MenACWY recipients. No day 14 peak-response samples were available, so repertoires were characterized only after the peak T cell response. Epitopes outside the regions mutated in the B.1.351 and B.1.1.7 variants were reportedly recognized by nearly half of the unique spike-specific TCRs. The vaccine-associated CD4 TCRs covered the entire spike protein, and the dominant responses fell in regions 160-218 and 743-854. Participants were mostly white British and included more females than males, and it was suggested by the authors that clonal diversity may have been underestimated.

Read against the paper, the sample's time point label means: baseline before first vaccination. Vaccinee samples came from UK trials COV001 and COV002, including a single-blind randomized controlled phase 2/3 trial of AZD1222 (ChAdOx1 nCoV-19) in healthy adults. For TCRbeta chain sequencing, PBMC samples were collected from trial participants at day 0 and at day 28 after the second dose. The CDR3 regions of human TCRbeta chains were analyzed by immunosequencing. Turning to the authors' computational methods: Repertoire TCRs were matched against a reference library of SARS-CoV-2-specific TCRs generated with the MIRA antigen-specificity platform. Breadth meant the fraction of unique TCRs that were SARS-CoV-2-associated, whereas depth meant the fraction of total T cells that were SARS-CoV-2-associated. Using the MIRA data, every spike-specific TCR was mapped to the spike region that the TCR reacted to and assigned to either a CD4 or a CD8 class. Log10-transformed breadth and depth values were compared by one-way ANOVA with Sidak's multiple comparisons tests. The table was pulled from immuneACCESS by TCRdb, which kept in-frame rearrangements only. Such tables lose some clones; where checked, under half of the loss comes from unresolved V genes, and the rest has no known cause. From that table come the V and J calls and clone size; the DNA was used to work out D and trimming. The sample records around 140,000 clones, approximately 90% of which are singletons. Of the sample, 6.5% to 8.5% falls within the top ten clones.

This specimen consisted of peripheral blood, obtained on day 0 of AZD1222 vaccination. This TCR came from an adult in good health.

CDR3 loop: CASSVRTGNYGYTF. In nucleotide form, the sequence is TGTGCCAGCAGCGTAAGGACAGGAAACTATGGCTACACCTTC. This receptor chain uses TRBV9 and TRBJ1-2; 7 of the junction bases match TRBD1. The CDR3 covers 14 residues, taking in both the cysteine and the phenylalanine. The entry retains the CDR3 DNA only, 42 bases that are in frame from base 1. Looking up the germline V gene yields CDR1 SGDLS and CDR2 YYNGEE. The germline V and J ends show losses of 1 base and 2 bases respectively, and no gene match explains 2 bases of the junction.